The 32 T cell receptor beta chains in this list originate from one sample, sequenced in a study of blood T cell repertoires in COVID-19. This table comes from immunoSEQ multiplex PCR, and its TCRdb copy is limited to in-frame clones, with some not included. Of some 350,000 clones in the sample, about 90% were seen once. Material: peripheral blood. The origin of the receptors is a woman under 30 who had recovered from COVID-19.

The DNA for the CDR3 is TGTGCCAGCAGCTACAAGACTGCAACTAATGAAAAACTGTTTTTT. Translating it yields CASSYKTATNEKLFF. The chain employs TRBV13 and TRBJ1-4; D ambiguous. CDR3 length: 15 residues. Trimming cost V 4 bases and J 0 bases, with 9 bases left between them. The V gene's germline CDR1 is PRHDT and CDR2 FYEKMQ (reference sequence).

The gene calls are TRBV21-1 and TRBJ2-7; the table's D call of TRBD1 was not tested on the DNA. TRBV21-1 is noted as a pseudogene. CDR3 length: 15 residues. In nucleotides, the CDR3 is TGTGCCAGCAGCTTACAAAACAGGGAGCGCCACGAGCAGTACGTC. The encoded protein is CASSLQNRERHEQYV.

In its sample, this clone was seen a few times. The CDR3 region has the DNA TGTGCCACCAGTGATCCCGGACTAGCGGGAAAGTACAATGAGCAGTTCTTC. Protein sequence: CATSDPGLAGKYNEQFF. The chain carries TRBV24-1 and TRBJ2-1; TRBD2 matches at 12 bases. The CDR3 is 17 amino acids. In germline, CDR1 is KGHDR, CDR2 SFDVKD. J lost 4 bases, V lost 3 bases, and 6 bases had no gene match.

The V gene is TRBV5-6, the J gene TRBJ2-3; possible D gene TRBD2, 6 bases. The CDR3 extends over 13 amino acids. The germline V gene has CDR1 SGHDT and CDR2 YYEEEE. V lost 9 bases and J lost 3, with 14 bases in between. CDR3 residues: CATQGGETDTQYF. As DNA, the CDR3 is TGTGCCACTCAGGGCGGGGAAACAGATACGCAGTATTTT. Filled out from reference TRBV5-6 and TRBJ2-3, the complete variable domain reads DAGVTQSPTHLIKTRGQQVTLRCSPKSGHDTVSWYQQALGQGPQFIFQYYEEEERQRGNFPDRFSGHQFPNYSSELNVNALLLGDSALYLCATQGGETDTQYFGPGTRLTVL.

The rearrangement links TRBV20-1 to TRBJ1-2; D gene uncertain. Trimming pared 3 bases from V and 4 bases from J, leaving 6 bases between. The CDR3 runs 11 residues. Germline-derived CDR1 and CDR2 are DFQATT and SNEGSKA (reference sequence). The CDR3 bases are TGCAGTGCTAGCCGGAGCTATGGCTACACCTTC. This sequence encodes CSASRSYGYTF.

The chain couples TRBV11-3 to TRBJ2-2; 8 nucleotides align to TRBD1. V shed 2 bases, J shed 4 bases, and the junction held 15 bases outside the gene matches. The CDR3 is 19 residues long. Germline V gene data show CDR1 as SGHNT and CDR2 as YENEEA. In nucleotides, the CDR3 is TGTGCCAGCAGCTTAATTACAGGGGGTATAGCGCGGGGCACCGGGGAGCTGTTTTTT. Its protein is CASSLITGGIARGTGELFF.

The rearrangement uses TRBV18 and TRBJ2-3; D call uncertain. The CDR3 is made up of 14 amino acids. CDR1 and CDR2 (germline): KGHSH, LQKENI. V shed 3 bases and J shed 4 bases, with 11 bases lying between them. The CDR3 protein is CASSPQAGADTQYF. The CDR3, as DNA: TGTGCCAGCTCACCCCAAGCCGGAGCAGATACGCAGTATTTT.

This chain links TRBV6-5 with TRBJ1-1; TRBD1 agrees at 7 bases. This CDR3 contains 13 residues. Unmatched junction bases numbered 11, after V lost 10 bases and J lost 6 bases. Germline values: CDR1 MNHEY, CDR2 SVGAGI. The CDR3 nucleotides read TGTGCCACCCGACAGGGCGAGGGGGCTGAAGCTTTCTTT. It yields the protein CATRQGEGAEAFF.

This clone was found a few times. This same CDR3 is encoded by further DNA sequences in the sample. The rearrangement links TRBV2 to TRBJ1-5, with TRBD1 as a possible D gene (6 bases). CDR3 size: 13 residues. Trimming shortened V by 5 bases and J by 4 bases, and 9 bases separated the two germline ends. Germline CDR1 is SNHLY and CDR2 is FYNNEI. The CDR3 loop reads CASSRDTNQPQHF. The CDR3 bases are TGTGCCAGCAGTCGGGACACAAATCAGCCCCAGCATTTT.

This sequence joins TRBV5-4 and TRBJ1-1; the D gene is possibly TRBD1 (5 bases). CDR1 SGHNT and CDR2 YYREEE come from the germline V gene (reference sequence). V was clipped by 2 bases and J by 1 base, with 6 bases between them. The CDR3 has 13 residues. In DNA, the CDR3 is TGTGCCAGCAGCTTCCAGGGGAACACTGAAGCTTTCTTT. Amino acids: CASSFQGNTEAFF.

V and J are TRBV5-4 and TRBJ2-5, with 13 bases fitting TRBD2. From germline, CDR1 is SGHNT and CDR2 YYREEE (reference sequence). Trimming at V came to 5 bases and at J to 4 bases, leaving 11 bases not matched to a gene. CDR3 length: 17 amino acids. The CDR3 sequence is CASRIAGTSGEGETQYF. CDR3 nucleotide sequence: TGTGCCAGCAGGATAGCCGGGACTAGCGGGGAAGGAGAGACCCAGTACTTC.

The rearrangement uses TRBV9 and TRBJ2-1, with D perhaps matching TRBD2 (6 bases). The ends were cut back, 4 bases at V and 5 bases at J, with 19 bases in the middle. The germline V gene has CDR1 SGDLS and CDR2 YYNGEE. The CDR3 contains 16 residues. In DNA, the CDR3 is TGTGCCAGCAGCCCTCGGGCAGCGGGCCACAACAATGAGCAGTTCTTC. Its protein is CASSPRAAGHNNEQFF.

Notes on this clone: The sample has other DNA sequences that encode this CDR3 too. V usage is TRBV12-3 or TRBV12-4 and J usage is TRBJ2-3; D not certain. The ends were cut back, 6 bases at V and 3 bases at J, with 7 bases in the middle. The CDR3 length is 12 residues. The CDR3 protein is CASSPGTDTQYF. The CDR3 DNA reads as TGTGCCAGCAGCCCCGGGACAGATACGCAGTATTTT.

The chain links TRBV11-3 to TRBJ2-1, with TRBD2 identical over 9 bases. Looked up from germline, CDR1 is SGHNT and CDR2 is YENEEA. V lost 1 base, J lost 10 bases, and 8 bases stayed unmatched. The CDR3 is 15 amino acids. The CDR3 nucleotides are TGTGCCAGCAGCTTAGCGGCGGGAGGGCCGAAAGAGCAGTTCTTC. Translation gives CASSLAAGGPKEQFF.

This chain connects TRBV27 to TRBJ1-1; perhaps TRBD1 as D (6 bases). There are 13 residues in the CDR3. CDR1 is MNHEY, CDR2 SMNVEV, per germline (reference sequence). Trimming took off 5 bases at V and 1 base at J, with 8 bases between the two ends. The CDR3 sequence is CASSPRGNTEAFF. The DNA of the CDR3 is TGTGCCAGCAGTCCCAGGGGGAACACTGAAGCTTTCTTT.

This clone has a single count. The chain recombines TRBV7-2 with TRBJ2-2; 8 positions agree with TRBD1. J gave up 6 bases and V 4 bases, and 1 base lay outside the gene matches. Germline V gene data show CDR1 as SGHTA and CDR2 as FQGNSA. The CDR3 contains 13 residues. The CDR3 is CASSSDRAGELFF. DNA for the CDR3: TGTGCCAGCAGCTCGGACAGGGCCGGGGAGCTGTTTTTT.

The genes are TRBV11-2 and TRBJ1-1, with D unclear. Germline V gene lookup returns CDR1 SGHAT and CDR2 FQNNGV. V gave up 1 base and J gave up 8 bases, with 14 bases separating them. The CDR3 covers 14 residues. The CDR3 reads CASSLVSARAEAFF. The DNA of the CDR3 is TGTGCCAGCAGCTTAGTTTCGGCACGAGCGGAAGCTTTCTTT.

CDR3 nucleotide sequence: TGCGCCAGCAGCCGAGAGGGACAGGGGCTATTTAAGTCTGGGGCCAACGTCCTGACTTTC. Encoded protein: CASSREGQGLFKSGANVLTF. The chain is built from TRBV4-3 and TRBJ2-6; 10 bases are shared with TRBD1. The junction had 13 bases not matched to a gene; V was cut back by 4 bases and J by 1 base. Looked up from germline, CDR1 is LGHNA and CDR2 is YSLEER. The CDR3 is made up of 20 amino acids.

This rearrangement joins TRBV5-1 to TRBJ2-5; 7 nucleotides align to TRBD1. V shed 4 bases, J shed 7 bases, and the junction held 13 bases outside the gene matches. Germline V gene data show CDR1 as SGHRS and CDR2 as YFSETQ. The CDR3 length is 15 residues. The CDR3 DNA is TGCGCCAGCAGCCAAGGGACAGACCACGAGGTGACCCAGTACTTC. Translation gives CASSQGTDHEVTQYF.

This clone came up once. The gene calls are TRBV5-8 and TRBJ1-1; no clear D. V dropped 3 bases and J dropped 5 bases, with 5 bases sitting between them. Germline assignment: CDR1 SGHTS and CDR2 YDEGEE. The CDR3 consists of 11 residues. In DNA, the CDR3 is TGTGCCAGCAGCTCCCTGACTGAAGCTTTCTTT. Amino acid sequence: CASSSLTEAFF.

In its sample, this clone was seen once. V is TRBV4-3 and J is TRBJ2-1; 10 bases are a match to TRBD2. The CDR3 length is 15 residues. The germline gives CDR1 LGHNA, CDR2 YSLEER. The V and J ends lost 4 bases and 6 bases, in that order; junction bases with no gene match: 6. The CDR3 here is CASSPLAGATNEQFF. Here the CDR3 DNA reads TGCGCCAGCAGCCCCCTAGCGGGAGCTACCAATGAGCAGTTCTTC.

The gene calls are TRBV13 and TRBJ1-1; D possibly corresponds to TRBD1 (6 bases). The CDR3 extends over 13 amino acids. Germline CDR1 PRHDT, CDR2 FYEKMQ (reference sequence). V shed 5 bases and J shed 4 bases, with 11 bases lying between them. CDR3 sequence (DNA): TGTGCCAGCAGCACCTCAGGGGCCACTGAAGCTTTCTTT. It translates to CASSTSGATEAFF. The whole variable domain, filled in from reference TRBV13 and TRBJ1-1, reads AAGVIQSPRHLIKEKRETATLKCYPIPRHDTVYWYQQGPGQDPQFLISFYEKMQSDKGSIPDRFSAQQFSDYHSELNMSSLELGDSALYFCASSTSGATEAFFGQGTRLTVV.

The CDR3: CASSFRQNTEAFF. CDR3 coding DNA: TGTGCCAGCAGTTTCCGACAGAACACTGAAGCTTTCTTT. J is TRBJ1-1 and V is TRBV6-2 or TRBV6-3; D unclear. V was clipped by 4 bases and J by 1 base, with 7 bases between them. CDR1 is MNHEY, CDR2 SVGEGT, per germline. This CDR3 contains 13 residues.

The rearrangement uses TRBV30 and TRBJ2-3; 11 bases fit TRBD2. V shed 2 bases, J shed 6 bases, and the junction held 16 bases outside the gene matches. The CDR3 is made up of 18 amino acids. Germline CDR1 GTSNPN, CDR2 SVGIG (reference sequence). In nucleotides, the CDR3 is TGTGCCTGGAGTCCCCGACTAGCGGGACTACCCCTAGGGGATACGCAGTATTTT. This gives the protein CAWSPRLAGLPLGDTQYF. Variable domain in full (rest from reference TRBV30 and TRBJ2-3): SQTIHQWPATLVQPVGSPLSLECTVEGTSNPNLYWYRQAAGRGLQLLFYSVGIGQISSEVPQNLSASRPQDRQFILSSKKLLLSDSGFYLCAWSPRLAGLPLGDTQYFGPGTRLTVL.

The J gene is TRBJ1-1, the V gene TRBV25-1; D perhaps matches TRBD1 (6 bases). The CDR3 totals 14 residues. Per germline, CDR1 MGHDK and CDR2 SYGVNS. V lost 1 base, J lost 11 bases, and 17 bases lay in between. The DNA of the CDR3 is TGTGCCAGCAGTGAATTGGGAGGGGGAGTTTCGGCTTTCTTT. Protein: CASSELGGGVSAFF. Variable domain in full (rest from reference TRBV25-1 and TRBJ1-1): EADIYQTPRYLVIGTGKKITLECSQTMGHDKMYWYQQDPGMELHLIHYSYGVNSTEKGDLSSESTVSRIRTEHFPLTLESARPSHTSQYLCASSELGGGVSAFFGQGTRLTVV.

The chain has TRBV19 and TRBJ1-5; D gene uncertain. CDR1 is LNHDA, CDR2 SQIVND, per germline (reference sequence). The V end was cut by 2 bases, the J end by 5 bases, with 10 bases between. This CDR3 region has 14 residues. The CDR3 loop reads CASSIWRVDQPQHF. CDR3 DNA: TGTGCCAGTAGTATATGGAGGGTAGATCAGCCCCAGCATTTT. Variable domain in full (rest from reference TRBV19 and TRBJ1-5): DGGITQSPKYLFRKEGQNVTLSCEQNLNHDAMYWYRQDPGQGLRLIYYSQIVNDFQKGDIAEGYSVSREKKESFPLTVTSAQKNPTAFYLCASSIWRVDQPQHFGDGTRLSIL.

A single count supports this clone. CDR3 coding DNA: TGTGCCAGCAGCTTAGGGGTAGTGGGAGGATGGCCAGATACGCAGTATTTT. It codes for CASSLGVVGGWPDTQYF. The J gene is TRBJ2-3, the V gene TRBV11-3; TRBD2 might be the D (6 bases). The V end lost 1 base, the J end lost 4 bases, and 18 bases lay between the germline ends. The V gene's germline CDR1 is SGHNT and CDR2 YENEEA. The CDR3 spans 17 residues. The full variable domain, rest sourced from reference TRBV11-3 and TRBJ2-3, is EAGVVQSPRYKIIEKKQPVAFWCNPISGHNTLYWYLQNLGQGPELLIRYENEEAVDDSQLPKDRFSAERLKGVDSTLKIQPAELGDSAVYLCASSLGVVGGWPDTQYFGPGTRLTVL.

The rearrangement uses TRBV3-1 (or the pseudogene TRBV3-2) and TRBJ1-3, with D uncertain. CDR1 LGHDT and CDR2 YNNKEL come from the germline V gene (reference sequence). CDR3 length: 18 residues. V was trimmed by 0 bases and J by 0 bases, leaving 15 bases between them. CDR3 loop: CASSQDREARASGNTIYF. The CDR3 DNA sequence: TGTGCCAGCAGCCAAGATCGGGAGGCAAGGGCCTCTGGAAACACCATATATTTT.

This chain uses TRBV7-9 with TRBJ1-2, with 11 bases lining up with TRBD1. Germline lookup yields CDR1 SEHNR and CDR2 FQNEAQ (reference sequence). V trimming: 5 bases; J trimming: 4 bases; junction bases outside the gene matches: 6. There are 15 residues in the CDR3. The CDR3 protein is CASSTDRGLVYGYTF. CDR3 bases: TGTGCCAGCAGCACGGACAGGGGGCTGGTCTATGGCTACACCTTC.

This clone has just one count. The gene calls are TRBV5-1 and TRBJ2-5; TRBD1 matches at 7 bases. Looked up from germline, CDR1 is SGHRS and CDR2 is YFSETQ. V was clipped by 3 bases and J by 2 bases; unmatched bases: 4. The length of the CDR3 is 14 residues. The CDR3 reads CASSSRTGQETQYF. The CDR3 nucleotides are TGCGCCAGCAGCTCCCGGACAGGTCAAGAGACCCAGTACTTC. Full variable domain (rest looked up from reference TRBV5-1 and TRBJ2-5): KAGVTQTPRYLIKTRGQQVTLSCSPISGHRSVSWYQQTPGQGLQFLFEYFSETQRNKGNFPGRFSGRQFSNSRSEMNVSTLELGDSALYLCASSSRTGQETQYFGPGTRLLVL.

The rearrangement joins TRBV10-2 to TRBJ2-5, with D tentatively TRBD2 (5 bases). This CDR3 has 12 amino acids. V gave up 4 bases and J gave up 9 bases, with 12 bases separating them. Germline V CDR1 and CDR2: WSHSY, SAAADI. The CDR3 protein is CASSGNGESQYF. The CDR3 nucleotides are TGCGCCAGCAGTGGTAACGGGGAGTCCCAGTACTTC.

CDR3 loop: CAISGQQGDGYTF. CDR3 nucleotides: TGTGCCATCAGTGGGCAACAGGGCGATGGCTACACCTTC. The chain uses TRBV10-3 and TRBJ1-2; a weak D match, TRBD1 (6 bases). This CDR3 is 13 amino acids long. The germline V and J ends were trimmed by 4 bases and 6 bases, with 12 bases remaining between them. The germline V gene has CDR1 ENHRY and CDR2 SYGVKD.